The sequence of this T cell receptor beta chain was determined in a study of Ad26.COV2.S vaccination and SARS-CoV-2 variants. On the study more broadly: Ad26.COV2.S was injected intramuscularly once or twice, 56 days apart. Study-wide results and caveats: Relative to placebo recipients, vaccine recipients exhibited elevated spike-specific TCR breadth. Substantial breadth was reported for post-vaccination spike-specific CD8+ and CD4+ T cells.

This CDR3 is 16 amino acids long. Germline loops: CDR1 SGHRS, CDR2 YFSETQ. V lost 3 bases, J lost 0 bases, and 7 bases stayed unmatched. Treatment reported: about 20 received Ad26.COV2.S at low or high dose, single or two shots; 5 received placebo; per-sample allocation not given. Samples analyzed were those drawn on day 63 after the first vaccine or placebo injection. A Boston adult aged 18-55 years was the donor. Data came from immunoSEQ multiplex PCR; TCRdb stores just in-frame clones and leaves some out. The sample has fewer than 500,000 clones; roughly 87% are singletons. As to this clone: Its antigen remains unknown.

The material was peripheral blood, obtained in a trial of Ad26.COV2.S vaccine versus placebo. This clonotype was sampled from a person aged 18-60 years who received the Ad26.COV2.S COVID-19 vaccine or a placebo. This chain uses TRBV5-1 with TRBJ2-5, with 8 nucleotides matching TRBD1. In DNA, the CDR3 is TGCGCCAGCAGCTACCGGGACAGGCCTAACCAAGAGACCCAGTACTTC. This translates into CASSYRDRPNQETQYF.